This record concerns one T cell receptor beta chain sequence. This specimen comes from a study of shared T cell receptors in the human thymus. The CDR3 consists of 17 residues. V was shortened by 0 bases and J by 0 bases, with 15 bases between the two germline ends. The germline V gene has CDR1 SGHDT and CDR2 YYEEEE. The protocol was immunoSEQ multiplex PCR, while the TCRdb copy is restricted to in-frame clones and leaves out a portion. The sample yields about 660,000 clones, about 87% seen once. The data also belong to a second study, concerning human thymus T cells. That investigation notes: Healthy Finnish infants undergoing corrective surgery for congenital heart defects were the donors. From resections taken during corrective heart surgery, the thymus tissue was obtained. Among thymic and blood repertoires, usage of V and J genes appeared biased. As related research reported, thymic repertoires overlapped highly among unrelated individuals.

The TCR originated in a boy under three years old with a congenital heart defect. The sample consisted of thymocytes. The rearrangement uses TRBV5-6 and TRBJ1-1; perhaps TRBD1 as D (5 bases). CDR3 DNA: TGTGCCAGCAGCTTGGCCGGGGGGGATGAAATGAACACTGAAGCTTTCTTT. It encodes CASSLAGGDEMNTEAFF.